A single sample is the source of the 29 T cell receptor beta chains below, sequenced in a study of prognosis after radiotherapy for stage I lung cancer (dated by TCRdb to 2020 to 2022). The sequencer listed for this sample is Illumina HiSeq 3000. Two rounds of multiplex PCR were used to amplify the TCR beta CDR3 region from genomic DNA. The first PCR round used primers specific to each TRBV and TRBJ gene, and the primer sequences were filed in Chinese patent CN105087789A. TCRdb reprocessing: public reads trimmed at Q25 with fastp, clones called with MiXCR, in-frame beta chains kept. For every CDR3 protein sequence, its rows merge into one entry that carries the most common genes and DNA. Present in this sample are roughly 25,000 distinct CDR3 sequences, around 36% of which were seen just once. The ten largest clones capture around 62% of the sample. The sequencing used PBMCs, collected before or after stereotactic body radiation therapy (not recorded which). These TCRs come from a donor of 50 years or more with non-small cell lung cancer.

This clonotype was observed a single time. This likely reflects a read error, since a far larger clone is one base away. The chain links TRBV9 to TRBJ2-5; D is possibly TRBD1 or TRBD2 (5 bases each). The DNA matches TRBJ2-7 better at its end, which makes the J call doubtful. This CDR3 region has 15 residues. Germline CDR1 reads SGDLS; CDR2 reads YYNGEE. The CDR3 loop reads CTSSGSRDGSYEQYF. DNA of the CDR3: TGTACCAGCAGCGGAAGCCGGGACGGCTCCTACGAGCAGTACTTC.

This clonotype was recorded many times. The CDR3 DNA reads TGTGCCAGCAGGGAGAGCTATAATTCACCCCTCCACTTT. Amino acids: CASRESYNSPLHF. The V and J genes are TRBV2 and TRBJ1-6; D gene ambiguous. Germline values: CDR1 SNHLY, CDR2 FYNNEI. This CDR3 comprises 13 residues. Trimming cost V 6 bases and J 3 bases, with 6 bases left between them.

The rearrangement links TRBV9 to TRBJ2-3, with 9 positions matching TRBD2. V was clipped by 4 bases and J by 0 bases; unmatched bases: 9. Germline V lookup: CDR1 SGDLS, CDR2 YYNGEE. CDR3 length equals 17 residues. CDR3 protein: CASSQALAGLSTDTQYF. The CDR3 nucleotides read TGTGCCAGCAGCCAGGCTCTAGCGGGATTAAGCACAGATACGCAGTATTTT.

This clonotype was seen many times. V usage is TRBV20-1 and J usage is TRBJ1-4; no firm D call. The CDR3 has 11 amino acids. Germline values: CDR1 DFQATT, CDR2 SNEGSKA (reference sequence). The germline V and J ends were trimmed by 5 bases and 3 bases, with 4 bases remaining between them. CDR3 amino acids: CSAPSNEKLFF. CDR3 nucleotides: TGCAGTGCTCCCTCTAATGAAAAACTGTTTTTT.

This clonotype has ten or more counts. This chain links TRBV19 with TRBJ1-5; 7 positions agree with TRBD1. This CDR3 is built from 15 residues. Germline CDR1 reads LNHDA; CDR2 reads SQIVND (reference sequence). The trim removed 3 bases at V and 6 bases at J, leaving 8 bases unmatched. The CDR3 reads CASSIISTGSQPQHF. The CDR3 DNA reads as TGTGCCAGTAGTATCATCTCGACAGGGTCTCAGCCCCAGCATTTT.

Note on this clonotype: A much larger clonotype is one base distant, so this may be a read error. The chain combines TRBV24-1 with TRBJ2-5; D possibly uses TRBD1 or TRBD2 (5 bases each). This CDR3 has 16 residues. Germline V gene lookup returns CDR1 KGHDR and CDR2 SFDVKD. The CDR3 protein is CATSDPRGPYQETQCF. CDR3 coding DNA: TGTGCCACCAGTGATCCCCGGGGACCGTACCAAGAGACCCAGTGCTTC.

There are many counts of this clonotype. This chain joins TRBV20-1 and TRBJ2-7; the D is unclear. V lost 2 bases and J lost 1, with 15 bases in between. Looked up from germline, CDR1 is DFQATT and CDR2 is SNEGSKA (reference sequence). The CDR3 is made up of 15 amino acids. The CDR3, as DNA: TGCAGTGCTAGACCTCACGGACGGTCATCCTACGAGCAGTACTTC. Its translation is CSARPHGRSSYEQYF.

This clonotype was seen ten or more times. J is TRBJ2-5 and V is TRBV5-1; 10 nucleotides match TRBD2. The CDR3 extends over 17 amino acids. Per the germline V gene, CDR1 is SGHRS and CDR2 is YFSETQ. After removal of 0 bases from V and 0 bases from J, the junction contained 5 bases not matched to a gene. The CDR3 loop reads CASSLGLAGGYQETQYF. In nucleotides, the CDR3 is TGCGCCAGCAGCTTGGGACTAGCGGGTGGGTACCAAGAGACCCAGTACTTC.

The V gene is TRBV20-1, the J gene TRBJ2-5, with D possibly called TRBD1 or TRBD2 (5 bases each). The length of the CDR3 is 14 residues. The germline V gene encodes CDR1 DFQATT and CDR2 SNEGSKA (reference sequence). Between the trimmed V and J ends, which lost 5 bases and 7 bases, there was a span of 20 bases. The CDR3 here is CSAVPGPKRGTQYF. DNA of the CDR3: TGCAGTGCTGTACCGGGACCGAAACGTGGGACCCAGTACTTC.

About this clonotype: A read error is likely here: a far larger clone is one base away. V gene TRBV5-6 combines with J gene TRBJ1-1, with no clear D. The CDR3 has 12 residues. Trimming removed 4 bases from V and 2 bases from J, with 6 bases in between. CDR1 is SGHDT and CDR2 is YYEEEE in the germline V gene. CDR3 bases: TGTGCCAGCAGCGCGGCAAACACTGAAGCTTTCTTT. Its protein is CASSAANTEAFF. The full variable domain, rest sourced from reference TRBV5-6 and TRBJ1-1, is DAGVTQSPTHLIKTRGQQVTLRCSPKSGHDTVSWYQQALGQGPQFIFQYYEEEERQRGNFPDRFSGHQFPNYSSELNVNALLLGDSALYLCASSAANTEAFFGQGTRLTVV.

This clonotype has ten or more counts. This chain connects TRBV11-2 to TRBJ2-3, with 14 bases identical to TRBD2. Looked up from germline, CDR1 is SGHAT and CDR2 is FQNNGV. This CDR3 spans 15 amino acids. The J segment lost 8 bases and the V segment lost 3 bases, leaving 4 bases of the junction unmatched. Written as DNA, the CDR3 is TGTGCCAGCAGCTTTGGGACTAGCGGGAGTGGTACGCAGTATTTT. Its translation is CASSFGTSGSGTQYF.

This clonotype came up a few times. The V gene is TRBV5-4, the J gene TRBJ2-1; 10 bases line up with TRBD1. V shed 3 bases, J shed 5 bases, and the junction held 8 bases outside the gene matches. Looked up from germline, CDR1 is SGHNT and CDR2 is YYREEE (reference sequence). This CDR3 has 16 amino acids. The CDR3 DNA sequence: TGTGCCAGCAGCTCACCGACAGGGGGCCGGGACAATGAGCAGTTCTTC. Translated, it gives CASSSPTGGRDNEQFF.

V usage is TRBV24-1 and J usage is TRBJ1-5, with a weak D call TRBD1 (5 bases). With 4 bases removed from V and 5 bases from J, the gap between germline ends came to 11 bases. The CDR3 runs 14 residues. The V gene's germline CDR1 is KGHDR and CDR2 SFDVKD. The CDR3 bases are TGTGCCACCAGTGAGTTGGGGGGGGATCAGCCCCAGCATTTT. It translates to CATSELGGDQPQHF.

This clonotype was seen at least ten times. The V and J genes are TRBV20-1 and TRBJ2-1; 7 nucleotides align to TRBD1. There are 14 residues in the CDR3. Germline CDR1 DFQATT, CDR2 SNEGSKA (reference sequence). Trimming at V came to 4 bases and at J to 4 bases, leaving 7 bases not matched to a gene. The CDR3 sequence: CSANRQGGYNEQFF. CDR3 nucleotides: TGCAGTGCTAATCGACAGGGTGGTTACAATGAGCAGTTCTTC.

Written as DNA, the CDR3 is TGTGCCAGCAGCTACCCCCAGGGGGAGCGGCCAGATACGCAGTATTTT. Its protein is CASSYPQGERPDTQYF. This chain joins TRBV7-9 and TRBJ2-3; 7 nucleotides agree with TRBD1. Trimming cost V 4 bases and J 4 bases; bases outside gene matches: 11. The CDR3 length is 16 residues. Germline assignment: CDR1 SEHNR and CDR2 FQNEAQ (reference sequence).

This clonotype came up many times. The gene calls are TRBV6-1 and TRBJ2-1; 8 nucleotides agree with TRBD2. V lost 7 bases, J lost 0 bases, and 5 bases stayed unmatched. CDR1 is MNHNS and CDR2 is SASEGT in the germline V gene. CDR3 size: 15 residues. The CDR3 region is CASKTSASSYNEQFF. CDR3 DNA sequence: TGTGCCAGCAAGACTAGCGCCAGCTCCTACAATGAGCAGTTCTTC.

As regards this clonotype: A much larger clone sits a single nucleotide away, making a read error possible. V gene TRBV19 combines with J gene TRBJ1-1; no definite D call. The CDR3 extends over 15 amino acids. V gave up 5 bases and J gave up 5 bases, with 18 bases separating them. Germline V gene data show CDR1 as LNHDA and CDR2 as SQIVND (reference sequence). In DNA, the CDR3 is TGTGCCAGTAGTCCACCGGGCAGGCGGAAAACTGAAGCTTTCTTT. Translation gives CASSPPGRRKTEAFF.

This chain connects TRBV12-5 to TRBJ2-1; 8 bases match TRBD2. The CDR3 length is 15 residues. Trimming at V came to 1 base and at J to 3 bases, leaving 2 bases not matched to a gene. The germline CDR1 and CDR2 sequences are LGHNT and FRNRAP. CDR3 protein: CASGLGSGIYNEQFF. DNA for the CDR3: TGTGCTAGTGGTTTGGGTAGCGGGATCTACAATGAGCAGTTCTTC.

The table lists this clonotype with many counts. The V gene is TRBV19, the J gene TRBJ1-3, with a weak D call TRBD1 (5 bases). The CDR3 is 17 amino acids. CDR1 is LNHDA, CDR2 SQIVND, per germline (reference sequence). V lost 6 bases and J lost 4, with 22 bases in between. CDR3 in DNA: TGTGCCAGTAGCCCCTGGGGGACGGCAAACAGAGGAAACACCATATATTTT. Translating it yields CASSPWGTANRGNTIYF.

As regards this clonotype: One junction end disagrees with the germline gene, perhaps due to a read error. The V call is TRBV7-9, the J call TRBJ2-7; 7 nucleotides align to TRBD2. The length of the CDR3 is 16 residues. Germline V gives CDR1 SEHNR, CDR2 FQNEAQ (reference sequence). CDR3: CANSSDLAATYVEQYF. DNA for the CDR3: TGTGCCAACAGCTCCGATCTAGCGGCAACATATGTTGAGCAGTACTTC. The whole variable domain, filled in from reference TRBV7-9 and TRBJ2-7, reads DTGVSQNPRHKITKRGQNVTFRCDPISEHNRLYWYRQTLGQGPEFLTYFQNEAQLEKSRLLSDRFSAERPKGSFSTLEIQRTEQGDSAMYLCANSSDLAATYVEQYFGPGTRLTVT.

CDR3 region: CASSQRGGTDTQYF. In DNA form, the CDR3 reads TGTGCCAGCAGCCAACGAGGGGGTACAGATACGCAGTATTTT. This chain connects TRBV7-9 to TRBJ2-3; possible D gene TRBD1, 6 bases. The CDR3 totals 14 residues. V dropped 5 bases and J dropped 3 bases, with 12 bases sitting between them. Germline CDR1 reads SEHNR; CDR2 reads FQNEAQ (reference sequence).

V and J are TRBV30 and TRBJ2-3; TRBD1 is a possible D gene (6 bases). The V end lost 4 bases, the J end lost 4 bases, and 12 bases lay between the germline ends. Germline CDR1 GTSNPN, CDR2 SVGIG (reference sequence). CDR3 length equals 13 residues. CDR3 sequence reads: CAWNTGLADTQYF. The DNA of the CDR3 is TGTGCCTGGAATACAGGGTTGGCAGATACGCAGTATTTT.

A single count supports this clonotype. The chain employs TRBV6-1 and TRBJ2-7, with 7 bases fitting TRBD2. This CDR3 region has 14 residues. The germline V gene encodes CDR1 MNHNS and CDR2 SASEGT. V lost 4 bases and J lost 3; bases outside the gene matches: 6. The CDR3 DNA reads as TGTGCCAGCAGTGCTGGGACTATCCTCTACGAGCAGTACTTC. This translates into CASSAGTILYEQYF.

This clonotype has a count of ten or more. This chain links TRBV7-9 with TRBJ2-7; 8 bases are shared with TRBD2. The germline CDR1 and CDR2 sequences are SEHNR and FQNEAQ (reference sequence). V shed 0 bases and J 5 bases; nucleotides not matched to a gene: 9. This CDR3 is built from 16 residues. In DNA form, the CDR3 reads TGTGCCAGCAGCTTAGCCCGGGGGGGAGGGAACCACGAGCAGTACTTC. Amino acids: CASSLARGGGNHEQYF. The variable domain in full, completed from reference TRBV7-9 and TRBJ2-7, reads DTGVSQNPRHKITKRGQNVTFRCDPISEHNRLYWYRQTLGQGPEFLTYFQNEAQLEKSRLLSDRFSAERPKGSFSTLEIQRTEQGDSAMYLCASSLARGGGNHEQYFGPGTRLTVT.

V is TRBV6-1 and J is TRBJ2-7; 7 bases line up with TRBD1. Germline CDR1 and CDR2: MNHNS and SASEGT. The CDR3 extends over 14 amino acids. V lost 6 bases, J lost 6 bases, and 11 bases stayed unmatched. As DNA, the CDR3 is TGTGCCAGCAGATCCCCCTCCAGGGGGACCGAGCAGTACTTC. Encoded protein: CASRSPSRGTEQYF.

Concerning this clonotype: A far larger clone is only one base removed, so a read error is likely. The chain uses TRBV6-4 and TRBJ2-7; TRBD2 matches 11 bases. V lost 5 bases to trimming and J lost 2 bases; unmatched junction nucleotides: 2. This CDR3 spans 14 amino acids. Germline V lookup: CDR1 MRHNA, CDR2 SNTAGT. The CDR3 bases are TGTGCCAGCAGTCTACTAGCGGGGGCCTACGAGCAGTACTTC. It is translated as CASSLLAGAYEQYF.

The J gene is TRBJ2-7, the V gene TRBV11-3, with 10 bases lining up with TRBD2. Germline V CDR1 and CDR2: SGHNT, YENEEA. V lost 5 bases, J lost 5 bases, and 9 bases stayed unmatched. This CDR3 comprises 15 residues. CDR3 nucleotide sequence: TGTGCCAGCAGCCCCCCTCAGCTAGCGGGAGACGAGCAGTACTTC. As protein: CASSPPQLAGDEQYF.

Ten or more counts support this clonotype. The CDR3 DNA reads as TGCGCCAGCAGCCTCATGACAGGCACAGGGTATTCAAACTATGGCTACACCTTC. As protein: CASSLMTGTGYSNYGYTF. J is TRBJ1-2 and V is TRBV4-3, with a weak D call TRBD1 (6 bases). Germline lookup yields CDR1 LGHNA and CDR2 YSLEER. This CDR3 is built from 18 residues. V lost 4 bases to trimming and J lost 2 bases, with 23 bases between them.

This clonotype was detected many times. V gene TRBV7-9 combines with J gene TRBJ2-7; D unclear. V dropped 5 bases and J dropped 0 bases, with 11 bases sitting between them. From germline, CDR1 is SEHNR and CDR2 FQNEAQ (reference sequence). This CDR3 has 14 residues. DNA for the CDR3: TGTGCCAGCAGCCGTTCAGAGAGCTCCTACGAGCAGTACTTC. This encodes CASSRSESSYEQYF.